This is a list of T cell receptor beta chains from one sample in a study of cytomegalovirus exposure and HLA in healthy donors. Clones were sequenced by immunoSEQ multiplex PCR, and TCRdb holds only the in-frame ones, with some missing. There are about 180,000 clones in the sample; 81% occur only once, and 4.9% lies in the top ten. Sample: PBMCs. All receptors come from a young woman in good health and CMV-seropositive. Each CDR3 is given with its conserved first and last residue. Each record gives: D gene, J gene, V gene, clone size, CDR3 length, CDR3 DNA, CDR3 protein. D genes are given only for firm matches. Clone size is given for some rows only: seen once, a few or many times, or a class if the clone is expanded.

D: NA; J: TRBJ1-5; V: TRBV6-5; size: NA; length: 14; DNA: TGTGCCAGCAGCTCACAGGGTGGCAATCAGCCCCAGCATTTT; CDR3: CASSSQGGNQPQHF
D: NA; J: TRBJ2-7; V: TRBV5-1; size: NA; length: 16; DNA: TGCGCCAGCAGCTCCAACCGGGACACGGGCTCCTACGAGCAGTACTTC; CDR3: CASSSNRDTGSYEQYF
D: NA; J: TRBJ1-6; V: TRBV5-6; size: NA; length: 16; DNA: TGTGCCAGCAGCTTGGGGGTAGACAGAAATAATTCACCCCTCCACTTT; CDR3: CASSLGVDRNNSPLHF
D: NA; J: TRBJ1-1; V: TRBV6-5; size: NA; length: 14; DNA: TGTGCCAGCAGTGGGGCCACAGGTCACACTGAAGCTTTCTTT; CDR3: CASSGATGHTEAFF
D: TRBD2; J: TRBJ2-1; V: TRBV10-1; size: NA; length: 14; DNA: TGCGCCAGCAGCCGGACTAGCGGGTACAATGAGCAGTTCTTC; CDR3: CASSRTSGYNEQFF
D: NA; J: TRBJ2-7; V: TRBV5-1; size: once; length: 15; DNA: TGCGCCAGCAGCCCCCTGAGCGGACGCTCCTACGAGCAGTACTTC; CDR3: CASSPLSGRSYEQYF
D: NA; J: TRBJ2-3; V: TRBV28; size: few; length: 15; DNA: TGTGCCAGCAGTCCCCTGGACACAGGGACAGATACGCAGTATTTT; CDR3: CASSPLDTGTDTQYF
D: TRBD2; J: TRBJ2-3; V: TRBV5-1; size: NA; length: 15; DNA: TGCGCCAGCAGCTCACTAGCGAGTAGCACAGATACGCAGTATTTT; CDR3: CASSSLASSTDTQYF
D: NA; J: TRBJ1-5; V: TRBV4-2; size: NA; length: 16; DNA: TGTGCCAGCAGCCAAGATCTCGGGGGGGACAATCAGCCCCAGCATTTT; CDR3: CASSQDLGGDNQPQHF
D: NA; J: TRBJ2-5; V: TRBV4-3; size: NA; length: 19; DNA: TGCGCCAGCAGCCAAGGCTTGGGCGGTGGAGGGACAGCTCAAGAGACCCAGTACTTC; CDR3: CASSQGLGGGGTAQETQYF
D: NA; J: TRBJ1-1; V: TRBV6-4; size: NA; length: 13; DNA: TGTGCCAGCATACAGGGATTTAACACTGAAGCTTTCTTT; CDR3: CASIQGFNTEAFF
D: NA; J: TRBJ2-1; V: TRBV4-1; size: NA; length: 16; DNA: TGCGCCAGCAGCCGTTCCGGAGGGACGAGGAGGAATGAGCAGTTCTTC; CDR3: CASSRSGGTRRNEQFF
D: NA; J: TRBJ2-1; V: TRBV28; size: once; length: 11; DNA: TGTGCCAGCACTGAGGGCGGTGAGCAGTTCTTC; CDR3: CASTEGGEQFF
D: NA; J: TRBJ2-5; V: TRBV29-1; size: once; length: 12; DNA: TGCAGCGCCGCTCAGGGGAAAGAGACCCAGTACTTC; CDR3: CSAAQGKETQYF
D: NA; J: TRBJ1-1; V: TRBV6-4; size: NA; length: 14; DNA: TGTGCCAGCAGTGTGCGAGGCGGGAACACTGAAGCTTTCTTT; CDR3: CASSVRGGNTEAFF
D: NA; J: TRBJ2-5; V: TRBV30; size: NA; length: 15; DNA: TGTGCCTGGAGTGTATCCCTAGCGCCTGAGAGACCCCAGTACTTC; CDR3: CAWSVSLAPERPQYF
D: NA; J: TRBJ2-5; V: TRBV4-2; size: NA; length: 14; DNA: TGTGCCAGCAGCCCCCCTACGGCGGATGGGACCCAGTACTTC; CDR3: CASSPPTADGTQYF
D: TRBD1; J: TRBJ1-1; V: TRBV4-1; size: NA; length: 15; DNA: TGCGCCAGCAGCCTCAGGACAGGTTTGAACACTGAAGCTTTCTTT; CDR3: CASSLRTGLNTEAFF
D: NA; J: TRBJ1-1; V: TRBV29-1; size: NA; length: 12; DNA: TGCAGCGTTGTGGCTGGGAACACTGAAGCTTTCTTT; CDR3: CSVVAGNTEAFF
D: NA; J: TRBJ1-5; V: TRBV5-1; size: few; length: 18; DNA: TGCGCCAGCAGCTTGGGCGGGCAGGCTGGGGTTGCAGGCCAGCCCCAGCATTTT; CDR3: CASSLGGQAGVAGQPQHF
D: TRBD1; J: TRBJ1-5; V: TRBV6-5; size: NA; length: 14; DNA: TGTGCCAGCAGAGATACAGGGGGCTATCAGCCCCAGCATTTT; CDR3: CASRDTGGYQPQHF
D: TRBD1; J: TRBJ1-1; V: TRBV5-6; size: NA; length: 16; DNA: TGTGCCAGCAGCCCCGCAACCTCAGGGGGACCAGCTGAAGCTTTCTTT; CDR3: CASSPATSGGPAEAFF
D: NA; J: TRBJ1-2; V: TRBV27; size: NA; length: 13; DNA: TGTGCCAGCAGTTTACGGGGGAACTATGGCTACACCTTC; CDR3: CASSLRGNYGYTF
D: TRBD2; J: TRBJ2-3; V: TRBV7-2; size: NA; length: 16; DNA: TGTGCCAGCAGCCCTTTCCGGGGGGGCGGAACAGATACGCAGTATTTT; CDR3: CASSPFRGGGTDTQYF
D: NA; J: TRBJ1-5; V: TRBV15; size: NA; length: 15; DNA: TGTGCCACCAGCAGAGATGTCAATAGCAATCAGCCCCAGCATTTT; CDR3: CATSRDVNSNQPQHF
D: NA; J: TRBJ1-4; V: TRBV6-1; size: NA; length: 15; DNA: TGTGCCAGCAGTCCTTTCGAGAACGGGGTTGAAAAACTGTTTTTT; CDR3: CASSPFENGVEKLFF
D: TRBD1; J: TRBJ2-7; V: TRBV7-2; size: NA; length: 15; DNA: TGTGCCAGCAGCCCAGAGGGGGCCCCCTCTGACGAGCAGTACTTC; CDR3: CASSPEGAPSDEQYF
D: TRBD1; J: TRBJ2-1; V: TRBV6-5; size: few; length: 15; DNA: TGTGCCAGCAGACAGGGACAGGGGCTGGGGGATGAGCAGTTCTTC; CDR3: CASRQGQGLGDEQFF
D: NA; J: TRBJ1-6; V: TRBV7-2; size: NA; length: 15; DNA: TGTGCCAGCAGCTTCCGATCAGGGGATAATTCACCCCTCCACTTT; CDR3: CASSFRSGDNSPLHF
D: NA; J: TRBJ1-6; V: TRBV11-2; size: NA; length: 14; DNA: TGTGCCAGCAGCTTAGACGGCTATAATTCACCCCTCCACTTT; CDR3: CASSLDGYNSPLHF
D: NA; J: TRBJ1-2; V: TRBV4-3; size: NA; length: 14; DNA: TGCGCCAGCAGCCAATTAGTCTCTAACTATGGCTACACCTTC; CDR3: CASSQLVSNYGYTF
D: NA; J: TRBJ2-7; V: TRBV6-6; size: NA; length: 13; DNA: TGTGCCAGCAGTTATGATATTTCGGGTTGGCAGTACTTC; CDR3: CASSYDISGWQYF
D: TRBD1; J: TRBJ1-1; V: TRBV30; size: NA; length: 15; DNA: TGTGCCTGGAGTGCCTTGGACAGGGGTGAACTTTGGGCTTTCTTT; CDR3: CAWSALDRGELWAFF
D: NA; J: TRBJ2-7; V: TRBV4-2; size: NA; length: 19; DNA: TGTGCCAGCAGCCAAGCCCCTCCCGAACTGGGGGGGCCGGGCTACGAGCAGTACTTC; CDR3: CASSQAPPELGGPGYEQYF
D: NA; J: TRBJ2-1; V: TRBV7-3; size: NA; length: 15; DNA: TGTGCCAGCAGCCCTTTGGGGCAGGGGAACGATGAGCAGTTCTTC; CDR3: CASSPLGQGNDEQFF
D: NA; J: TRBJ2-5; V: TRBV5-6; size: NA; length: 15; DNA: TGTGCCAGCAGCTTGGCCGTTAAGGGGCGGGAGACCCAGTACTTC; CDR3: CASSLAVKGRETQYF
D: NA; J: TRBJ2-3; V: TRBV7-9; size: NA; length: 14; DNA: TGTGCCAGCAGCTTAGCGGGCAGCACAGATACGCAGTATTTT; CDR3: CASSLAGSTDTQYF
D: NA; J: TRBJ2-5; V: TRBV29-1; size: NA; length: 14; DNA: TGCAGCGTTTATCTCCGGGGGGCCCGGGAGACCCAGTACTTC; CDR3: CSVYLRGARETQYF
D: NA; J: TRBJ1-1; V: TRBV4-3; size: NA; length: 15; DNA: TGCGCCAGCAGCCAAGGCGCAAGGGGAAACACTGAAGCTTTCTTT; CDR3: CASSQGARGNTEAFF
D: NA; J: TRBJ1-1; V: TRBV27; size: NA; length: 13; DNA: TGTGCCAGCAGTTTTCGGGGGAACACTGAAGCTTTCTTT; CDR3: CASSFRGNTEAFF
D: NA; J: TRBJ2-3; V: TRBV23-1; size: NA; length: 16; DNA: TGCGCCAGCAGTCAGCAACATGGGGGGTCTCCGGATACGCAGTATTTT; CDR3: CASSQQHGGSPDTQYF
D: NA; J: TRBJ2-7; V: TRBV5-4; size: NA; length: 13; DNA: TGTGCCAGCAGCTCCCGATGGACAGAGGAGCAGTACTTC; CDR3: CASSSRWTEEQYF
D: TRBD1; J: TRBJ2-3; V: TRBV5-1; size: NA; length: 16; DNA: TGCGCCAGCAGCTTGGAAGACAGGGTGGGGACAGATACGCAGTATTTT; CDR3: CASSLEDRVGTDTQYF
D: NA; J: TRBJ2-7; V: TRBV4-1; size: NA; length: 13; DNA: TGCGCCAGCAGCCAAGGTTGGAGTGTCGAGCAGTACTTC; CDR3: CASSQGWSVEQYF
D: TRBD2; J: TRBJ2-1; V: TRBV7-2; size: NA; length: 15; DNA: TGTGCCAGCAGCTTAGTGGCTAGCGGGGGGGTGGCGCAGTTCTTC; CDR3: CASSLVASGGVAQFF
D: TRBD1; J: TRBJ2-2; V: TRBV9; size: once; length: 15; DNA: TGTGCCAGCAGCGTAAATACAGGGGGCACCGGGGAGCTGTTTTTT; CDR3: CASSVNTGGTGELFF
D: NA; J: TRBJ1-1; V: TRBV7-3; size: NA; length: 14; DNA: TGTGCCAGCAGCTCCGGGGCGTGGGGGGCTGAAGCTTTCTTT; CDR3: CASSSGAWGAEAFF
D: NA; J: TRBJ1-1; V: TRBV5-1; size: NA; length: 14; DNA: TGCGCCAGCAGCTTGGCCGTCGGGTCGGCGGTGGCTTTCTTT; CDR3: CASSLAVGSAVAFF